The 14 T cell receptor beta chains below all came from one sample that was sequenced in a study of T cells in Graves' hyperthyroidism and ophthalmopathy. The CDR3 regions of TCR beta were amplified from RNA transcripts. The primer set for the first-round RT-PCR of the TCR CDR3 was HTBI. TCRdb re-derived calls from the multiplex PCR reads in MiXCR, one entry per CDR3 protein. The table lists approximately 380,000 distinct CDR3 sequences, approximately 20% of them singletons. Specimen: blood. The source of these receptors is a woman under 30 with Graves' hyperthyroidism.

This clonotype was counted a few times. A much more abundant neighbour one base away suggests this may be a read error. The V call is TRBV5-1, the J call TRBJ2-7, with D perhaps TRBD1 (5 bases). This CDR3 is built from 14 residues. Per germline, CDR1 SGHRS and CDR2 YFSETQ. Between the trimmed V and J ends, which lost 0 bases and 2 bases, there was a span of 9 bases. The CDR3 reads CASSLGSGTYEQYF. The CDR3 region has the DNA TGCGCCAGCAGCTTGGGGTCAGGGACCTACGAGCAGTACTTC. The full variable domain, with the rest looked up from reference TRBV5-1 and TRBJ2-7, is KAGVTQTPRYLIKTRGQQVTLSCSPISGHRSVSWYQQTPGQGLQFLFEYFSETQRNKGNFPGRFSGRQFSNSRSEMNVSTLELGDSALYLCASSLGSGTYEQYFGPGTRLTVT.

This clonotype was found many times. V is TRBV11-2 and J is TRBJ2-5, with D tentatively TRBD2 (5 bases). V lost 5 bases to trimming and J lost 0 bases, with 16 bases between them. The CDR3 spans 16 residues. From germline, CDR1 is SGHAT and CDR2 FQNNGV. In DNA, the CDR3 is TGTGCCAGCAGCCTCCCCGGGGTCCTCTACCAAGAGACCCAGTACTTC. It is translated as CASSLPGVLYQETQYF.

This clonotype was seen at least ten times. This sequence joins TRBV6-5 and TRBJ2-5; possibly TRBD1 or TRBD2 for D (6 bases each). The CDR3 is 14 residues long. In germline, CDR1 is MNHEY, CDR2 SVGAGI. Trimming pared 7 bases from V and 4 bases from J, leaving 16 bases between. The CDR3 DNA reads as TGTGCCAGCACATGGGCCGAGGGGGGAGAGACCCAGTACTTC. Translation: CASTWAEGGETQYF.

This clonotype was seen ten or more times. This chain joins TRBV4-2 and TRBJ2-7; TRBD1 agrees at 7 bases. Germline V gives CDR1 LGHNA, CDR2 YNFKEQ. With V trimmed by 3 bases and J by 3 bases, 26 bases remained unmatched. The length of the CDR3 is 21 residues. The chain's CDR3 is CASSHVQGSSNIGPTGYEQYF. In DNA form, the CDR3 reads TGTGCCAGCAGCCACGTACAGGGGAGCAGTAACATCGGCCCAACAGGCTACGAGCAGTACTTC.

This clonotype was found many times. The chain is built from TRBV27 and TRBJ1-1; 9 bases fit TRBD1. This CDR3 region has 14 residues. Germline CDR1 is MNHEY and CDR2 is SMNVEV (reference sequence). J gave up 4 bases and V 5 bases, and 5 bases lay outside the gene matches. The DNA for the CDR3 is TGTGCCAGCAGTGGGGGGACAGGGCCCACTGAAGCTTTCTTT. Translating it yields CASSGGTGPTEAFF.

The table lists this clonotype with many counts. The genes are TRBV12-3 or TRBV12-4 and TRBJ1-5, with D perhaps TRBD1 (5 bases). V lost 4 bases and J 2 bases, leaving 12 bases between the germline ends. The CDR3 is 15 amino acids. The CDR3 loop reads CASSSRDVGNQPQHF. CDR3 nucleotide sequence: TGTGCCAGCAGTTCCAGGGACGTCGGCAATCAGCCCCAGCATTTT.

This sequence joins TRBV6-5 and TRBJ2-5, with D unclear. Trimming pared 2 bases from V and 1 base from J, leaving 8 bases between. CDR1 is MNHEY, CDR2 SVGAGI, per germline. There are 14 residues in the CDR3. DNA of the CDR3: TGTGCCAGCAGTTACGGGCACACCCAAGAGACCCAGTACTTC. Its translation: CASSYGHTQETQYF.

CDR3 in amino acids: CASSQEPHRRNNEQFF. Written as DNA, the CDR3 is TGCGCCAGCAGCCAAGAACCACACAGGAGAAACAATGAGCAGTTCTTC. The J gene is TRBJ2-1, the V gene TRBV4-1, with D possibly TRBD1 on 5 matching bases. Germline-derived CDR1 and CDR2 are MGHRA and YSYEKL. The CDR3 consists of 16 residues. The V gene lost 0 bases and the J gene lost 5 bases, with 14 bases spanning the gap.

This clonotype was observed many times. The chain uses TRBV2 and TRBJ2-2; D unclear. Germline values: CDR1 SNHLY, CDR2 FYNNEI. The CDR3 contains 13 residues. V dropped 3 bases and J dropped 5 bases, with 7 bases sitting between them. The CDR3 here is CASSDDDTGELFF. The CDR3 DNA follows: TGTGCCAGCAGTGATGATGATACCGGGGAGCTGTTTTTT.

The sample holds many counts of this clonotype. This chain's CDR3 is CASSHFRGGEGNQPQHF. CDR3 bases: TGCGCCAGCAGCCACTTCAGGGGGGGAGAGGGCAATCAGCCCCAGCATTTT. The V and J genes are TRBV4-1 and TRBJ1-5, with 7 bases lining up with TRBD1. The germline V gene encodes CDR1 MGHRA and CDR2 YSYEKL. After removal of 3 bases from V and 2 bases from J, the junction contained 10 bases not matched to a gene. CDR3 length equals 17 residues.

This clonotype was seen ten or more times. CDR3 DNA sequence: TGTGCCAGCAGTGGTCGACTAGCTCGTTCGGAGACCCAGTACTTC. Translation gives CASSGRLARSETQYF. The V and J genes are TRBV6-1 and TRBJ2-5, with 7 bases lining up with TRBD2. From germline, CDR1 is MNHNS and CDR2 SASEGT. The CDR3 is 15 residues long. Unmatched junction bases numbered 10, after V lost 4 bases and J lost 5 bases.

The chain joins TRBV27 to TRBJ2-7; 7 bases match TRBD2. With 3 bases clipped from V and 5 bases from J, the junction kept 10 bases outside the gene matches. The length of the CDR3 is 15 residues. From germline, CDR1 is MNHEY and CDR2 SMNVEV (reference sequence). The DNA for the CDR3 is TGTGCCAGCAGTTTTCGGTCGGGAGGAAGGAACGAGCAGTACTTC. Encoded protein: CASSFRSGGRNEQYF.

The table lists this clonotype with a few counts. This sequence joins TRBV15 and TRBJ2-7, with 9 bases fitting TRBD1. CDR1 and CDR2 (germline): LNHNV, YYDKDF (reference sequence). J gave up 0 bases and V 1 base, and 7 bases lay outside the gene matches. The CDR3 has 17 residues. CDR3 nucleotide sequence: TGTGCCACCAGCAGAGGTCCGGGACAGGGCATCTCCTACGAGCAGTACTTC. Translated: CATSRGPGQGISYEQYF.

This clonotype was counted ten times or more. J is TRBJ1-2 and V is TRBV20-1; D is perhaps TRBD1 (6 bases). The V end was cut by 6 bases, the J end by 7 bases, with 21 bases between. CDR1 and CDR2 from the germline V gene are DFQATT and SNEGSKA (reference sequence). The CDR3 totals 14 residues. CDR3 nucleotide sequence: TGCAGTGCCGCTATAGCACAGGGCCGAGGTGGCTACACCTTC. Amino acid sequence: CSAAIAQGRGGYTF.